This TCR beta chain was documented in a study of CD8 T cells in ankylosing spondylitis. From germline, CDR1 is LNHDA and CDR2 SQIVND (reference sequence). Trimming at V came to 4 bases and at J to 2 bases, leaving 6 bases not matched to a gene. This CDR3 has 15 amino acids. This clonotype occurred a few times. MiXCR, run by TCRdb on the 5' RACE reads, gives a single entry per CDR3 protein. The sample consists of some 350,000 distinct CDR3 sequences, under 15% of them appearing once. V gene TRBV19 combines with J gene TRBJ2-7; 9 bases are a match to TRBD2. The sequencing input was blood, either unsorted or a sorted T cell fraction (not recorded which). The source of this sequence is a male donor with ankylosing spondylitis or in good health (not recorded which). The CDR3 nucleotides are TGTGCCAGTAGTAACACAGCGGGAGGAACCTACGAGCAGTACTTC. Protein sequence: CASSNTAGGTYEQYF.